This T cell receptor beta chain was identified in a study of blood T cells in healthy people across ages. Germline loops: CDR1 SGHDT, CDR2 YYEEEE. The V segment lost 3 bases and the J segment 5 bases; nucleotides outside the gene matches: 7. The CDR3 is made up of 15 amino acids. As for this clonotype: Its antigen remains unidentified.

Using a J-beta primer mix together with a sample-barcoded 5' primer, a second PCR was run for about 6 to 11 cycles. TCRdb re-called the 5' RACE reads with MiXCR, one entry per CDR3 protein. The table shows about 1.4 million distinct CDR3 sequences, with approximately 59% occurring only once. Study results and limitations: Unknown donor CMV status possibly confounded expanded clonotype changes. While age rose, TCR beta diversity per million T cells dropped in a roughly linear way. Long-lived donors exceeded aged donors in naive CD4+ cells and diversity. Using unsorted PBMCs precluded a conclusive naive versus antigen-experienced comparison.

This TCR was recovered from a man aged 18-30 years in good health. The chain couples TRBV5-6 to TRBJ1-1, with TRBD1 matching 10 bases. Specimen: blood. CDR3 sequence: CASSWRTGGKTEAFF. The CDR3 region has the DNA TGTGCCAGCAGCTGGAGGACAGGGGGAAAAACTGAAGCTTTCTTT.